Here is one T cell receptor beta chain with its context. Its antigen is unidentified. TCR alpha and TCR beta cDNA libraries carrying sample barcodes and UMIs were produced by 5'RACE using constant-segment primers. MiXCR was run by TCRdb on the 5' RACE reads, yielding one entry per CDR3 protein. Counted here are more than 450,000 distinct CDR3 sequences, 18% occurring once; the ten biggest clones make up more than 10%. The data are from a study of T-cell memory formation after mild COVID-19. Whole-study findings and limits: The pre-infection memory compartment contained some responding clones, suggesting cross-reactive memory joined.

The CDR3 has 14 amino acids. V lost 0 bases and J lost 4, with 5 bases in between. Germline V gene sequence: CDR1 SGDLS, CDR2 YYNGEE. Sequenced sample: PBMCs or a T cell subset sorted from them (not recorded which). This sequence was found in an adult woman who had mild COVID-19 (a few samples of this study predate the infection). Cell type and time point are not known. This chain links TRBV9 with TRBJ2-6, with no clear D. For the CDR3, the DNA is TGTGCCAGCAGCGTAGGGAGCGGGGCCAACGTCCTGACTTTC. Protein sequence: CASSVGSGANVLTF.